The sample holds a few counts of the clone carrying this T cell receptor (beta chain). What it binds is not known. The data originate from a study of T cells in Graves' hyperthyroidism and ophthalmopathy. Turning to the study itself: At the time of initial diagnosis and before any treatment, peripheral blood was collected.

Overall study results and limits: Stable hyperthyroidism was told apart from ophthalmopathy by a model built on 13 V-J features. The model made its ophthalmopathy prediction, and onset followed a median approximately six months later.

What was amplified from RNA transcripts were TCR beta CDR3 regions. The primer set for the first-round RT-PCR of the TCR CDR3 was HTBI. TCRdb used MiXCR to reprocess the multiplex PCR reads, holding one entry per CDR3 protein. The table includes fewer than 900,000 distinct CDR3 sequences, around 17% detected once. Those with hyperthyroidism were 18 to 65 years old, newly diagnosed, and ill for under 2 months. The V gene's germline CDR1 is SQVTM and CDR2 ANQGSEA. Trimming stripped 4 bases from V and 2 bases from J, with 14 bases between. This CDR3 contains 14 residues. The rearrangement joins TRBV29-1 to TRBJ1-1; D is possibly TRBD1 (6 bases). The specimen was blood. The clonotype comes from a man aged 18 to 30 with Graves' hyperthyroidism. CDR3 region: CSVGDTPFNTEAFF. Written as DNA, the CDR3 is TGCAGCGTTGGGGACACGCCATTTAACACTGAAGCTTTCTTT.